This T cell receptor beta chain was identified in a study of blood T cell repertoires in COVID-19. Study context: Sample material is recorded as cDNA or gDNA derived from T cells, B-cell-depleted T cells, or PBMCs.

Cohorts were assigned according to the clinical history that participants reported. It was within 2 weeks before study entry that exposed participants met a COVID-19 case. Between the trimmed V and J ends, which lost 4 bases and 5 bases, there was a span of 11 bases. This CDR3 contains 13 residues. In germline, CDR1 is MDHEN, CDR2 SYDVKM. Some clones are missing from TCRdb's copy, which holds only in-frame ones; the method was immunoSEQ multiplex PCR. The table lists 200,000 to 250,000 clones, 83% of them singletons, with 4.8% in the top ten. Sequencing used PBMCs or T cells enriched from blood (not recorded which). This chain links TRBV28 with TRBJ2-5; D may be TRBD1 (6 bases). The TCR sequence derives from a woman aged 45-65 years who had been exposed to COVID-19. The CDR3 DNA sequence: TGTGCCAGCAGTTCCCGACAGGTGGAGACCCAGTACTTC. The encoded protein is CASSSRQVETQYF.